The 23 T cell receptor beta chains listed next were all sequenced from one sample in a study of coeliac disease. TCRdb's table, derived via immunoSEQ multiplex PCR, lists solely in-frame clones and lacks some. The sample lists over 3,500 clones, less than 70% occurring once. The sample was intraepithelial lymphocytes from the gut. These TCRs come from a human donor with active celiac disease.

This clone was found a few times. This chain links TRBV29-1 with TRBJ1-2; 11 bases line up with TRBD1. V lost 7 bases, J lost 7 bases, and 14 bases stayed unmatched. The CDR3 totals 15 residues. Germline CDR1 reads SQVTM; CDR2 reads ANQGSEA. CDR3 in amino acids: CSARTGGLLIGGYTF. CDR3 bases: TGCAGCGCCCGGACAGGGGGCCTCCTTATTGGTGGCTACACCTTC.

The genes are TRBV25-1 and TRBJ1-1; D might be TRBD1 (6 bases). Germline V gene sequence: CDR1 MGHDK, CDR2 SYGVNS. The V gene lost 1 base and the J gene lost 5 bases, with 14 bases spanning the gap. This CDR3 has 15 residues. The CDR3 here is CASSESEGVRTEAFF. For the CDR3, the DNA is TGTGCCAGCAGTGAATCAGAGGGGGTGCGTACTGAAGCTTTCTTT.

This chain joins TRBV10-2 and TRBJ2-4; a weak D match, TRBD2 (6 bases). V gave up 5 bases and J gave up 0 bases, with 14 bases separating them. Germline CDR1 reads WSHSY; CDR2 reads SAAADI. The CDR3 loop spans 16 amino acids. The chain's CDR3 is CASSQNHGGAKNIQYF. CDR3 coding DNA: TGCGCCAGCAGTCAAAACCACGGGGGAGCCAAAAACATTCAGTACTTC.

This chain uses TRBV5-1 with TRBJ2-3, with D possibly being TRBD1 (5 bases). The CDR3 loop spans 15 amino acids. V was trimmed by 4 bases and J by 0 bases, leaving 12 bases between them. Germline assignment: CDR1 SGHRS and CDR2 YFSETQ. The CDR3 is CASSPQGPSTDTQYF. The CDR3 DNA reads as TGCGCCAGCAGCCCTCAGGGCCCTAGCACAGATACGCAGTATTTT.

The chain carries TRBV15 and TRBJ2-7, with a weak D call TRBD2 (6 bases). Looked up from germline, CDR1 is LNHNV and CDR2 is YYDKDF (reference sequence). This CDR3 has 14 residues. Trimming pared 5 bases from V and 0 bases from J, leaving 11 bases between. The CDR3 nucleotides are TGTGCCACCAGCCGGGGAGGCCCCTCCTACGAGCAGTACTTC. Translated: CATSRGGPSYEQYF. Full variable domain (missing parts from reference TRBV15 and TRBJ2-7): DAMVIQNPRYQVTQFGKPVTLSCSQTLNHNVMYWYQQKSSQAPKLLFHYYDKDFNNEADTPDNFQSRRPNTSFCFLDIRSPGLGDTAMYLCATSRGGPSYEQYFGPGTRLTVT.

This chain joins TRBV30 and TRBJ2-3; tentatively, D is TRBD2 (5 bases). This CDR3 comprises 15 residues. Germline CDR1 is GTSNPN and CDR2 is SVGIG (reference sequence). Trimming pared 4 bases from V and 2 bases from J, leaving 16 bases between. This chain's CDR3 is CAWTAHSGPTDTQYF. The CDR3 nucleotides read TGTGCCTGGACCGCTCACAGCGGCCCCACAGATACGCAGTATTTT.

V gene TRBV7-9 combines with J gene TRBJ2-7; 10 bases agree with TRBD1. With 5 bases clipped from V and 4 bases from J, the junction kept 5 bases outside the gene matches. The CDR3 sequence is 14 residues long. Germline loops: CDR1 SEHNR, CDR2 FQNEAQ (reference sequence). The CDR3 loop is CASSPGQGVYEQYF. The DNA of the CDR3 is TGTGCCAGCAGCCCCGGACAGGGGGTGTACGAGCAGTACTTC.

The V gene is TRBV4-2, the J gene TRBJ2-7, with D possibly being TRBD1 (6 bases). CDR3 size: 17 residues. Per the germline V gene, CDR1 is LGHNA and CDR2 is YNFKEQ. Trimming stripped 1 base from V and 0 bases from J, with 16 bases between. The CDR3 is CASSQGTWGPSSYEQYF. The CDR3 DNA reads as TGTGCCAGCAGCCAAGGAACGTGGGGGCCGAGCTCCTACGAGCAGTACTTC.

J is TRBJ2-1 and V is TRBV21-1; the table's TRBD2 call for D was not verified on the DNA. TRBV21-1 is flagged as a pseudogene. This CDR3 has 12 residues. The DNA for the CDR3 is TGTGCCAGCAACCGGGTCCTCAATGAGCAGTTCTTC. The encoded protein is CASNRVLNEQFF.

The V and J genes are TRBV5-1 and TRBJ1-2, with 8 positions matching TRBD1. CDR1 SGHRS and CDR2 YFSETQ come from the germline V gene. This CDR3 has 15 amino acids. The ends lost 3 bases at V and 5 bases at J; junction bases unmatched: 9. This CDR3 reads CASSSPTQGVYGYTF. The CDR3 DNA reads as TGCGCCAGCAGCTCGCCCACACAGGGGGTATATGGCTACACCTTC.

The chain uses TRBV29-1 and TRBJ2-7, with 9 bases matching TRBD1. The CDR3 runs to 13 residues. Trimming took 8 bases from V and 3 from J; bases not matched to a gene: 8. Germline lookup yields CDR1 SQVTM and CDR2 ANQGSEA. DNA of the CDR3: TGCAGCACCCGGACAGGGGATAACTACGAGCAGTACTTC. It specifies CSTRTGDNYEQYF.

The chain carries TRBV5-6 and TRBJ1-4; D call uncertain. V lost 1 base and J lost 3, with 10 bases in between. The CDR3 runs 15 residues. Germline V gene sequence: CDR1 SGHDT, CDR2 YYEEEE. The CDR3 is CASSLLLSPNEKLFF. Written as DNA, the CDR3 is TGTGCCAGCAGCTTGCTACTGTCCCCTAATGAAAAACTGTTTTTT.

DNA of the CDR3: TGTGCCAGTAGTTCTCGACAGGGAACTCCCGAGCAGTACTTC. Its protein is CASSSRQGTPEQYF. This rearrangement joins TRBV19 to TRBJ2-7, with 7 positions matching TRBD1. The CDR3 runs 14 residues. Germline-derived CDR1 and CDR2 are LNHDA and SQIVND (reference sequence). The ends lost 5 bases at V and 6 bases at J; junction bases unmatched: 10. Combining the CDR3 with reference TRBV19 and TRBJ2-7 gives the whole variable domain DGGITQSPKYLFRKEGQNVTLSCEQNLNHDAMYWYRQDPGQGLRLIYYSQIVNDFQKGDIAEGYSVSREKKESFPLTVTSAQKNPTAFYLCASSSRQGTPEQYFGPGTRLTVT.

Judged by abundance, this clone is medium-sized (0.01 to 0.1%). The V gene is TRBV7-8, the J gene TRBJ1-5; D call uncertain. Trimming took 1 base from V and 4 from J, leaving 8 bases between them. Germline V gene lookup returns CDR1 SGHVS and CDR2 FQNEAQ. The CDR3 has 14 amino acids. CDR3 sequence reads: CASSLGIGNQPQHF. CDR3 nucleotide sequence: TGTGCCAGCAGCTTAGGTATCGGGAATCAGCCCCAGCATTTT.

V is TRBV6-1 and J is TRBJ2-7; D may be TRBD1 (7 bases). The V gene's germline CDR1 is MNHNS and CDR2 SASEGT. Deletions cut 2 bases from V and 5 bases from J, with 13 bases between. CDR3 length: 14 residues. This CDR3 reads CASSETGGGDEQYF. CDR3 nucleotides: TGTGCCAGCAGTGAAACAGGAGGGGGCGACGAGCAGTACTTC.

This chain links TRBV7-9 with TRBJ2-7; D perhaps matches TRBD1 (5 bases). CDR1 and CDR2 from the germline V gene are SEHNR and FQNEAQ (reference sequence). Trimming cost V 4 bases and J 2 bases, with 9 bases left between them. This CDR3 comprises 13 residues. The CDR3 nucleotides are TGTGCCAGCAGCTCCCGACAGACCTACGAGCAGTACTTC. This codes for CASSSRQTYEQYF.

This sequence joins TRBV7-9 and TRBJ2-1; the match to TRBD2 covers 11 bases. The CDR3 spans 16 residues. V shed 5 bases and J 2 bases; nucleotides not matched to a gene: 5. Germline values: CDR1 SEHNR, CDR2 FQNEAQ (reference sequence). The CDR3 loop is CASSLSSGRPYNEQFF. The CDR3, as DNA: TGTGCCAGCAGCCTATCTAGCGGGAGGCCCTACAATGAGCAGTTCTTC. The full variable domain, in which reference TRBV7-9 and TRBJ2-1 provide the parts outside the CDR3, is DTGVSQNPRHKITKRGQNVTFRCDPISEHNRLYWYRQTLGQGPEFLTYFQNEAQLEKSRLLSDRFSAERPKGSFSTLEIQRTEQGDSAMYLCASSLSSGRPYNEQFFGPGTRLTVL.

The chain couples TRBV9 to TRBJ2-3; 12 nucleotides line up with TRBD2. Unmatched junction bases numbered 2, after V lost 0 bases and J lost 6 bases. CDR3 length: 15 residues. Germline CDR1 is SGDLS and CDR2 is YYNGEE. This CDR3 reads CASSVGLAGDDTQYF. CDR3 sequence (DNA): TGTGCCAGCAGCGTAGGACTAGCGGGAGACGATACGCAGTATTTT.

The genes are TRBV7-6 and TRBJ1-1; 7 bases fit TRBD1. V was pared by 2 bases and J by 5 bases, with 14 bases of the junction left unmatched. CDR1 and CDR2 from the germline V gene are SGHVS and FNYEAQ. The length of the CDR3 is 17 residues. The CDR3 DNA reads as TGTGCCAGCAGCTTAATGACAGGGCTGCTTTGGGAAACTGAAGCTTTCTTT. The encoded protein is CASSLMTGLLWETEAFF.

A remark on this clone: An end of the junction does not agree with germline; a read error may underlie this. V gene TRBV7-2 combines with J gene TRBJ1-2; 9 bases align to TRBD1. The CDR3 is 14 amino acids. Germline CDR1 reads SGHTA; CDR2 reads FQGNSA. The CDR3 DNA is TGTGCCGGCAGCGGGGGGACAGGGAAGTATGGCTACACCTTC. Translated, it gives CAGSGGTGKYGYTF.

This clone was detected only a few times. The V call is TRBV27, the J call TRBJ2-1; D might be TRBD1 (6 bases). CDR3 size: 15 residues. From germline, CDR1 is MNHEY and CDR2 SMNVEV (reference sequence). Between the trimmed V and J ends, which lost 3 bases and 10 bases, there was a span of 19 bases. The CDR3 region has the DNA TGTGCCAGCAGTTTCGCCGGGACACCCGTTATGGAGCAGTTCTTC. Its translation: CASSFAGTPVMEQFF.

The chain has TRBV7-9 and TRBJ1-1, with D tentatively TRBD1 (5 bases). The germline CDR1 and CDR2 sequences are SEHNR and FQNEAQ (reference sequence). The CDR3 extends over 16 amino acids. V was pared by 5 bases and J by 1 base, with 17 bases between. The CDR3, as DNA: TGTGCCAGCAGCCAGGAGGGGTGGGGAGGGAACACTGAAGCTTTCTTT. Its protein product is CASSQEGWGGNTEAFF.

Only a few counts were recorded for this clone. J is TRBJ2-2 and V is TRBV30; 8 positions agree with TRBD2. Germline loops: CDR1 GTSNPN, CDR2 SVGIG (reference sequence). This CDR3 contains 13 residues. With V trimmed by 7 bases and J by 6 bases, 7 bases remained unmatched. CDR3 loop: CASGGAASGELFF. DNA of the CDR3: TGTGCCTCGGGGGGGGCAGCTTCCGGGGAGCTGTTTTTT.